This T cell receptor (beta chain) was profiled in a study of shared clonotypes between healthy human individuals. Turning to the study itself: Donors, aged 18 to 49, were a couple of women and three men. Study observations and caveats: A handful of donors had around 5% of their naive CD4 clonotypes in common.

There are 12 residues in the CDR3. In its sample, this clone was seen a few times. Its target is not known. At the deep level, the assay was run. Profiled with immunoSEQ multiplex PCR; TCRdb holds only in-frame clones, not every one. Among 800,000 to 1,200,000 clones listed, roughly 74% were seen once. Sequencing was performed on memory CD4+ T cells from PBMCs. The subset is: CD45RA-negative fraction. The chain uses TRBV21-1 and TRBJ1-2. TRBV21-1 is a pseudogene. The receptor's source is a man aged 18 to 30 in good health. Some clones in this sample may be carry-over from other donors' samples. The DNA for the CDR3 is TGTGCCCGATCTACGGGTAATGATGGCTACACCTTC. It translates to CARSTGNDGYTF.